This entry lists 26 T cell receptor beta chains sequenced from one sample in a study of technical replicates of blood from several donors. The protocol was immunoSEQ multiplex PCR, while the TCRdb copy is restricted to in-frame clones and leaves out a portion. The sample holds about 100,000 clones, roughly 95% seen once. Input material: T cells isolated from PBMCs. The receptors stem from a human donor in good health.

The DNA for the CDR3 is TGTGCCAGCAGTTACTATCCTATCTCCTACAATGAGCAGTTCTTC. This codes for CASSYYPISYNEQFF. The genes are TRBV6-5 and TRBJ2-1; no clear D. Deletions cut 1 base from V and 0 bases from J, with 7 bases between. Germline assignment: CDR1 MNHEY and CDR2 SVGAGI. CDR3 length: 15 residues.

For this clone: Its ends do not fully match the called genes, so a read error is possible. This chain links TRBV7-7 with TRBJ2-2, with TRBD2 identical over 9 bases. This CDR3 region has 17 residues. CDR1 and CDR2 (germline): SSHAT, FNYEAQ (reference sequence). CDR3 nucleotides: TGTGCTAGCAGCTTGCTCCCTAGCGGGGTTAACACCGGGGAGCTGTTTTTT. It is translated as CASSLLPSGVNTGELFF.

The rearrangement links TRBV7-3 to TRBJ2-2, with 7 bases lining up with TRBD2. The V gene end was trimmed by 2 bases and the J gene end by 4 bases; junction bases not matched to a gene: 7. This CDR3 comprises 16 residues. Per germline, CDR1 SGHTA and CDR2 FQGTGA. The CDR3 is CASSLVAGYVTGELFF. As DNA, the CDR3 is TGTGCCAGCAGCTTAGTAGCGGGCTACGTCACCGGGGAGCTGTTTTTT. Full variable domain (rest looked up from reference TRBV7-3 and TRBJ2-2): GAGVSQTPSNKVTEKGKYVELRCDPISGHTALYWYRQSLGQGPEFLIYFQGTGAADDSGLPNDRFFAVRPEGSVSTLKIQRTERGDSAVYLCASSLVAGYVTGELFFGEGSRLTVL.

V usage is TRBV15 and J usage is TRBJ2-3, with D tentatively TRBD1 (6 bases). Trimming took off 6 bases at V and 4 bases at J, with 14 bases between the two ends. The CDR3 runs to 14 residues. Per germline, CDR1 LNHNV and CDR2 YYDKDF (reference sequence). The CDR3 DNA follows: TGTGCCACCAGGCCAGCAGGGGTCGCAGATACGCAGTATTTT. It codes for CATRPAGVADTQYF.

This clone was counted once. The genes are TRBV19 and TRBJ2-5, with 7 bases matching TRBD1. J was trimmed by 5 bases and V by 3 bases; bases with no gene match: 6. The length of the CDR3 is 14 residues. CDR1 is LNHDA, CDR2 SQIVND, per germline (reference sequence). The CDR3 protein is CASSIPGTVETQYF. CDR3 in DNA: TGTGCCAGTAGTATCCCGGGGACAGTGGAGACCCAGTACTTC.

CDR3 sequence (DNA): TGTGCCACCAGCTCAGGTTCGGTCCAAGAGACCCAGTACTTC. Translating it yields CATSSGSVQETQYF. The chain uses TRBV15 and TRBJ2-5, with unresolved D. V lost 5 bases, J lost 1 base, and 11 bases lay in between. Per germline, CDR1 LNHNV and CDR2 YYDKDF (reference sequence). This CDR3 contains 14 residues.

V gene TRBV11-1 combines with J gene TRBJ2-3; D is uncertain. There are 15 residues in the CDR3. Germline-derived CDR1 and CDR2 are SGHAT and FQDESV (reference sequence). V was pared by 3 bases and J by 0 bases, with 10 bases between. The CDR3: CASSFSRSSTDTQYF. For the CDR3, the DNA is TGTGCCAGCAGCTTCTCGAGGAGTAGCACAGATACGCAGTATTTT.

The V and J genes are TRBV18 and TRBJ2-5; 8 nucleotides align to TRBD1. J was trimmed by 1 base and V by 4 bases; bases with no gene match: 5. Germline loops: CDR1 KGHSH, CDR2 LQKENI. This CDR3 contains 15 residues. CDR3 sequence reads: CASSRRQGTQETQYF. The CDR3 DNA reads TGTGCCAGCTCACGTCGACAGGGGACCCAAGAGACCCAGTACTTC.

The chain couples TRBV9 to TRBJ2-7; TRBD2 aligns across 9 bases. The CDR3 spans 14 residues. V shed 2 bases and J 4 bases; nucleotides not matched to a gene: 4. Germline CDR1 SGDLS, CDR2 YYNGEE. The CDR3 bases are TGTGCCAGCAGCGTCAGCGGGAGGTGGTACGAGCAGTACTTC. Amino acids: CASSVSGRWYEQYF.

The J gene is TRBJ1-1, the V gene TRBV19, with 9 bases that match TRBD1. This CDR3 contains 15 residues. V lost 5 bases, J lost 1 base, and 5 bases stayed unmatched. CDR1 and CDR2 from the germline V gene are LNHDA and SQIVND (reference sequence). The CDR3 is CASSQSTGGNTEAFF. The DNA for the CDR3 is TGTGCCAGTAGTCAATCGACAGGGGGGAACACTGAAGCTTTCTTT.

The J gene is TRBJ2-5, the V gene TRBV6-5, with a tentative D call TRBD1 (6 bases). Germline assignment: CDR1 MNHEY and CDR2 SVGAGI. The CDR3 loop spans 15 amino acids. V was trimmed by 6 bases and J by 5 bases, leaving 19 bases between them. The CDR3 DNA follows: TGTGCCAGCAGCCATGGACAGTACATCCGGGAGACCCAGTACTTC. It encodes CASSHGQYIRETQYF.

The CDR3 nucleotides read TGCGCCAGCAGCACCGGACGGGGTAATGAAGCTTTCTTT. This codes for CASSTGRGNEAFF. The gene calls are TRBV5-1 and TRBJ1-1; D is uncertain. Germline lookup yields CDR1 SGHRS and CDR2 YFSETQ. Trimming removed 4 bases from V and 7 bases from J, with 14 bases in between. The CDR3 is 13 residues long.

V usage is TRBV10-2 and J usage is TRBJ2-2; 8 bases map to TRBD1. The J segment lost 9 bases and the V segment lost 4 bases, leaving 4 bases of the junction unmatched. The germline gives CDR1 WSHSY, CDR2 SAAADI. The CDR3 covers 13 residues. The CDR3 protein is CASSGQGKRELFF. The CDR3 nucleotides read TGCGCCAGCAGTGGACAGGGGAAACGGGAGCTGTTTTTT.

This clone has just one count. V usage is TRBV5-1 and J usage is TRBJ2-4; 10 bases fit TRBD1. The CDR3 consists of 15 residues. Germline V gives CDR1 SGHRS, CDR2 YFSETQ. The junction had 3 bases not matched to a gene; V was cut back by 0 bases and J by 6 bases. CDR3 nucleotide sequence: TGCGCCAGCAGCTTGGGGGGGGACAGGGGAAACATTCAGTACTTC. Translating it yields CASSLGGDRGNIQYF.

The chain recombines TRBV30 with TRBJ2-5; 8 bases line up with TRBD1. V shed 3 bases, J shed 4 bases, and the junction held 7 bases outside the gene matches. This CDR3 contains 14 residues. Germline V lookup: CDR1 GTSNPN, CDR2 SVGIG (reference sequence). CDR3 sequence: CAWRGDRKRETQYF. Written as DNA, the CDR3 is TGTGCCTGGAGAGGGGACAGGAAGCGAGAGACCCAGTACTTC.

The genes are TRBV5-1 and TRBJ2-1; 10 bases align to TRBD2. Germline V lookup: CDR1 SGHRS, CDR2 YFSETQ. There are 17 residues in the CDR3. Unmatched junction bases numbered 11, after V lost 4 bases and J lost 4 bases. The CDR3 loop is CASSLLRTSGIYNEQFF. As DNA, the CDR3 is TGCGCCAGCAGCCTCCTCAGGACTAGCGGAATTTACAATGAGCAGTTCTTC.

The V and J genes are TRBV21-1 and TRBJ2-3; the D call in the table, TRBD1, was not verified against the DNA. TRBV21-1 is marked as a pseudogene. The CDR3 loop spans 15 amino acids. CDR3 bases: TGTGCCAGCACCAGGGACAGGTCCCCCACAGATACGCAGTATTTT. Translation gives CASTRDRSPTDTQYF.

The chain carries TRBV2 and TRBJ2-3; tentatively, D is TRBD2 (6 bases). The V end lost 4 bases, the J end lost 0 bases, and 8 bases lay between the germline ends. The CDR3 runs to 14 residues. CDR1 SNHLY and CDR2 FYNNEI come from the germline V gene. As DNA, the CDR3 is TGTGCCAGCAGTGCTAGCGTCAGCACAGATACGCAGTATTTT. This gives the protein CASSASVSTDTQYF.

The J gene is TRBJ1-1, the V gene TRBV10-3, with D uncertain. This CDR3 spans 14 amino acids. V was shortened by 6 bases and J by 0 bases, with 11 bases between the two germline ends. Germline V CDR1 and CDR2: ENHRY, SYGVKD. Here the CDR3 DNA reads TGTGCCATCAGCCCGGGAACCATGAACACTGAAGCTTTCTTT. Protein: CAISPGTMNTEAFF.

The chain has TRBV18 and TRBJ2-2; no clear D. V gave up 6 bases and J gave up 1 base, with 3 bases separating them. This CDR3 region has 12 residues. Germline values: CDR1 KGHSH, CDR2 LQKENI. The DNA of the CDR3 is TGTGCCAGCTCTCTGAACACCGGGGAGCTGTTTTTT. Protein sequence: CASSLNTGELFF.

The genes are TRBV7-2 and TRBJ2-7, with TRBD2 identical over 7 bases. Germline CDR1 and CDR2: SGHTA and FQGNSA. Trimming at V came to 2 bases and at J to 2 bases, leaving 3 bases not matched to a gene. The CDR3 totals 14 residues. The CDR3 DNA reads as TGTGCCAGCAGCTTATATGCGGGAGCCTACGAGCAGTACTTC. It encodes CASSLYAGAYEQYF.

The chain joins TRBV6-1 to TRBJ2-7; TRBD1 matches at 7 bases. The CDR3 has 13 residues. Germline CDR1 and CDR2: MNHNS and SASEGT. The ends lost 5 bases at V and 1 base at J; junction bases unmatched: 2. The CDR3 DNA reads as TGTGCCAGCAGTTTGGGACAGTCCTACGAGCAGTACTTC. Its protein is CASSLGQSYEQYF.

The V call is TRBV2, the J call TRBJ2-7, with 12 bases identical to TRBD1. The trim removed 6 bases at V and 3 bases at J, leaving 12 bases unmatched. The length of the CDR3 is 17 residues. The germline gives CDR1 SNHLY, CDR2 FYNNEI. Written as DNA, the CDR3 is TGTGCCAGCAGAGGGACAGGGGGCAAATCCACATACTACGAGCAGTACTTC. The encoded protein is CASRGTGGKSTYYEQYF.

The V and J genes are TRBV5-1 and TRBJ2-3; TRBD2 aligns across 7 bases. The CDR3 length is 15 residues. The J segment lost 0 bases and the V segment lost 4 bases, leaving 5 bases of the junction unmatched. Germline CDR1 reads SGHRS; CDR2 reads YFSETQ. The CDR3 reads CASSPKAGSTDTQYF. For the CDR3, the DNA is TGCGCCAGCAGCCCTAAAGCGGGGAGCACAGATACGCAGTATTTT.

The CDR3 loop reads CASSEALYSSSTDTQYF. The CDR3 nucleotides read TGTGCCAGCAGTGAAGCGCTCTACTCCTCTAGCACAGATACGCAGTATTTT. V is TRBV6-1 and J is TRBJ2-3; D is unresolved. The germline V gene has CDR1 MNHNS and CDR2 SASEGT. The CDR3 has 17 residues. V lost 0 bases, J lost 0 bases, and 13 bases lay in between.

This chain uses TRBV28 with TRBJ1-1; no firm D call. CDR3 length equals 15 residues. The V end was cut by 3 bases, the J end by 0 bases, with 11 bases between. The germline V gene has CDR1 MDHEN and CDR2 SYDVKM. The DNA for the CDR3 is TGTGCCAGCAGTTTTATCGGGGTTTTGAACACTGAAGCTTTCTTT. It encodes CASSFIGVLNTEAFF.